One sample yielded the 13 T cell receptor beta chains listed below, sequenced in a study of cytomegalovirus exposure and HLA in healthy donors. The PCR had 60 Vbeta and 13 Jbeta primers. This table comes from immunoSEQ multiplex PCR, and its TCRdb copy is limited to in-frame clones, with some not included. The sample consists of over 110,000 clones, 79% of them appearing once. Source material: PBMCs. These receptors came from a man in his late teens or twenties in good health and CMV-seronegative.

V usage is TRBV5-1 and J usage is TRBJ2-3, with 12 positions matching TRBD2. The CDR3 contains 15 residues. In germline, CDR1 is SGHRS, CDR2 YFSETQ. Germline trimming cut 4 bases from V and 5 bases from J; bases unmatched to any gene: 5. For the CDR3, the DNA is TGCGCCAGCAGCCCGAGACTAGCGGGGGTAGATACGCAGTATTTT. Translating it yields CASSPRLAGVDTQYF.

Here the CDR3 DNA reads TGTGCCGGCCCCGGGGGGCTTGGAAACACCATATATTTT. Its translation is CAGPGGLGNTIYF. The chain links TRBV30 to TRBJ1-3; D possibly corresponds to TRBD1 (6 bases). The ends were cut back, 8 bases at V and 3 bases at J, with 14 bases in the middle. The germline V gene has CDR1 GTSNPN and CDR2 SVGIG (reference sequence). The CDR3 contains 13 residues.

This clone was observed a handful of times. The chain combines TRBV5-6 with TRBJ1-4; no clear D. The CDR3 is 13 residues long. Germline CDR1 and CDR2: SGHDT and YYEEEE. Trimming stripped 0 bases from V and 8 bases from J, with 8 bases between. The CDR3: CASSLGAGEKLFF. CDR3 nucleotides: TGTGCCAGCAGCTTGGGCGCGGGAGAAAAACTGTTTTTT. Full variable domain (remainder filled in from reference TRBV5-6 and TRBJ1-4): DAGVTQSPTHLIKTRGQQVTLRCSPKSGHDTVSWYQQALGQGPQFIFQYYEEEERQRGNFPDRFSGHQFPNYSSELNVNALLLGDSALYLCASSLGAGEKLFFGSGTQLSVL.

The chain is built from TRBV2 and TRBJ2-5, with a weak D call TRBD1 (6 bases). CDR1 SNHLY and CDR2 FYNNEI come from the germline V gene. Trimming stripped 8 bases from V and 5 bases from J, with 15 bases between. The length of the CDR3 is 13 residues. The CDR3 coding sequence is TGTGCCAGCGAGAGAGGCAGGGGCGAGACCCAGTACTTC. It translates to CASERGRGETQYF.

The genes are TRBV7-8 and TRBJ2-7; D might be TRBD2 (5 bases). The CDR3 is made up of 15 amino acids. Trimming took off 1 base at V and 2 bases at J, with 12 bases between the two ends. In germline, CDR1 is SGHVS, CDR2 FQNEAQ. The CDR3 bases are TGTGCCAGCAGCTTAGGGTCGGGATTCACCTACGAGCAGTACTTC. Translated, it gives CASSLGSGFTYEQYF.

The chain is built from TRBV4-2 and TRBJ2-3; 11 bases match TRBD2. Germline-derived CDR1 and CDR2 are LGHNA and YNFKEQ. Trimming cost V 1 base and J 0 bases; bases outside gene matches: 6. CDR3 size: 18 residues. CDR3 sequence: CASSQGGLAGGSTDTQYF. As DNA, the CDR3 is TGTGCCAGCAGCCAAGGAGGCCTAGCGGGGGGTAGCACAGATACGCAGTATTTT.

This chain uses TRBV30 with TRBJ2-2; TRBD1 aligns across 8 bases. J was trimmed by 6 bases and V by 3 bases; bases with no gene match: 3. Germline V CDR1 and CDR2: GTSNPN, SVGIG (reference sequence). This CDR3 spans 13 amino acids. CDR3 sequence: CAWRVTGAGELFF. As DNA, the CDR3 is TGTGCCTGGAGAGTGACAGGGGCCGGGGAGCTGTTTTTT. The full variable domain, completed using reference TRBV30 and TRBJ2-2, is SQTIHQWPATLVQPVGSPLSLECTVEGTSNPNLYWYRQAAGRGLQLLFYSVGIGQISSEVPQNLSASRPQDRQFILSSKKLLLSDSGFYLCAWRVTGAGELFFGEGSRLTVL.

This sequence joins TRBV5-5 and TRBJ1-5, with TRBD1 as a possible D gene (5 bases). This CDR3 contains 15 residues. Germline V CDR1 and CDR2: SGHKS, YYEKEE (reference sequence). Trimming removed 0 bases from V and 4 bases from J, with 11 bases in between. The DNA of the CDR3 is TGTGCCAGCAGCTTGGTAGGGGCCCGTAATCAGCCCCAGCATTTT. It yields the protein CASSLVGARNQPQHF.

This clone appeared once. The rearrangement joins TRBV15 to TRBJ1-5, with D perhaps TRBD1 (5 bases). Germline CDR1 is LNHNV and CDR2 is YYDKDF (reference sequence). V lost 5 bases to trimming and J lost 5 bases, with 16 bases between them. CDR3 length: 15 residues. The CDR3 protein is CATSQLRREDQPQHF. Here the CDR3 DNA reads TGTGCCACCAGCCAGCTTCGCAGGGAGGATCAGCCCCAGCATTTT.

The chain joins TRBV18 to TRBJ2-3; 7 nucleotides match TRBD1. The J segment lost 3 bases and the V segment lost 3 bases, leaving 3 bases of the junction unmatched. This CDR3 is built from 14 residues. The germline gives CDR1 KGHSH, CDR2 LQKENI. The CDR3 loop is CASSPMTGTDTQYF. CDR3 DNA sequence: TGTGCCAGCTCACCGATGACAGGGACAGATACGCAGTATTTT.

J is TRBJ1-3 and V is TRBV5-1; 7 bases agree with TRBD1. V lost 4 bases to trimming and J lost 3 bases; unmatched junction nucleotides: 10. CDR1 is SGHRS, CDR2 YFSETQ, per germline. This CDR3 contains 16 residues. Here the CDR3 DNA reads TGCGCCAGCAGCGCTAAAACGACAGGGAGTGGAAACACCATATATTTT. Translation gives CASSAKTTGSGNTIYF.

This clone was observed a handful of times. The J gene is TRBJ1-4, the V gene TRBV11-2, with D possibly TRBD1 on 6 matching bases. Deletions cut 5 bases from V and 7 bases from J, with 11 bases between. The CDR3 totals 13 residues. Per the germline V gene, CDR1 is SGHAT and CDR2 is FQNNGV. The CDR3 region is CASSPWTVEKLFF. DNA of the CDR3: TGTGCCAGCAGCCCCTGGACAGTTGAAAAACTGTTTTTT.

The chain couples TRBV15 to TRBJ1-1; 11 nucleotides agree with TRBD1. The length of the CDR3 is 16 residues. Germline CDR1 and CDR2: LNHNV and YYDKDF (reference sequence). Trimming took 3 bases from V and 1 from J; bases not matched to a gene: 4. The CDR3, as DNA: TGTGCCACCAGCAGGGGGACAGGGGGAACGAACACTGAAGCTTTCTTT. Amino acids: CATSRGTGGTNTEAFF.